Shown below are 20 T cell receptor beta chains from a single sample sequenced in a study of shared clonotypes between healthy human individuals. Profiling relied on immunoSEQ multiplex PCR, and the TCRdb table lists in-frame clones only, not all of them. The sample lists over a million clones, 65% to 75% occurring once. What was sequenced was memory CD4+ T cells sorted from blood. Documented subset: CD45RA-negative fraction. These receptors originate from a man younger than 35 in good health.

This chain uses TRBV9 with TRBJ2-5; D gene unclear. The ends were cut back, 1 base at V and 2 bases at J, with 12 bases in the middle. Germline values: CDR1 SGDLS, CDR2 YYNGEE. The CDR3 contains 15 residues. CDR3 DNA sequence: TGTGCCAGCAGCGTATTTGAAGGGCTTCAAGAGACCCAGTACTTC. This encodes CASSVFEGLQETQYF. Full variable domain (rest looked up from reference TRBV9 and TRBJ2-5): DSGVTQTPKHLITATGQRVTLRCSPRSGDLSVYWYQQSLDQGLQFLIQYYNGEERAKGNILERFSAQQFPDLHSELNLSSLELGDSALYFCASSVFEGLQETQYFGPGTRLLVL.

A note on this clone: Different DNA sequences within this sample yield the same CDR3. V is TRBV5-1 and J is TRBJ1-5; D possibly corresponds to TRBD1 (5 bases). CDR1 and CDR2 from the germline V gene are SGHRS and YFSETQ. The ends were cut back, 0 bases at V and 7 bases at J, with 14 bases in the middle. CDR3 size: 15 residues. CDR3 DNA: TGCGCCAGCAGCTTGGCCGGGGGTTCGGGGCAGCCCCAGCATTTT. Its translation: CASSLAGGSGQPQHF.

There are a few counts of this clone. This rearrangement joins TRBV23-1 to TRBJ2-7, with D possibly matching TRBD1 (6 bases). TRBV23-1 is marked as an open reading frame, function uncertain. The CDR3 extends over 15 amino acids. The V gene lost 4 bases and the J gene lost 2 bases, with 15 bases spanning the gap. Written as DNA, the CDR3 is TGCGCCAGCAGTCCATCCCCAGGGGACACCTACGAGCAGTACTTC. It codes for CASSPSPGDTYEQYF.

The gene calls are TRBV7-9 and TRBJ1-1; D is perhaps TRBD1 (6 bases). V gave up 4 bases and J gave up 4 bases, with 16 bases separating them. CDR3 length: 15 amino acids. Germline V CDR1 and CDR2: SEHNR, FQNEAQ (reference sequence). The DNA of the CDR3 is TGTGCCAGCAGCTCACAGGGTGAGAGGACCACTGAAGCTTTCTTT. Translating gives CASSSQGERTTEAFF.

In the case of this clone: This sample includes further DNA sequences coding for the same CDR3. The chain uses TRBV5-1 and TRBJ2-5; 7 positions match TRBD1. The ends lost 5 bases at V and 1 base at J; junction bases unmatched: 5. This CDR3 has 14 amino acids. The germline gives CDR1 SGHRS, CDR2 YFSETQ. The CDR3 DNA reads TGCGCCAGCAGTTTAGGGGACAGCCAAGAGACCCAGTACTTC. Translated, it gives CASSLGDSQETQYF.

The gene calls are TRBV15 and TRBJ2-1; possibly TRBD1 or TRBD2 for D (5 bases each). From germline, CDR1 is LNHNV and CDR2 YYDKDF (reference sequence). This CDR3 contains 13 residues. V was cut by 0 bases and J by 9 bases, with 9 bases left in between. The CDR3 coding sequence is TGTGCCACCAGCAGAGATCAGAGGGGTGAGCAGTTCTTC. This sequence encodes CATSRDQRGEQFF. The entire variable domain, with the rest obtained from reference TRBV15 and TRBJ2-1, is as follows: DAMVIQNPRYQVTQFGKPVTLSCSQTLNHNVMYWYQQKSSQAPKLLFHYYDKDFNNEADTPDNFQSRRPNTSFCFLDIRSPGLGDTAMYLCATSRDQRGEQFFGPGTRLTVL.

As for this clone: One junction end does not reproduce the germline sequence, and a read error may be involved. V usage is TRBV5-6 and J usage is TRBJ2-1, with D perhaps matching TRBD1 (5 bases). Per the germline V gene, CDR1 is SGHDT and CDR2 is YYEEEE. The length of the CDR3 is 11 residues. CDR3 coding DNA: TGTGCCAGCAGCGTTGACAGTTTTAGGGTCTTC. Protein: CASSVDSFRVF.

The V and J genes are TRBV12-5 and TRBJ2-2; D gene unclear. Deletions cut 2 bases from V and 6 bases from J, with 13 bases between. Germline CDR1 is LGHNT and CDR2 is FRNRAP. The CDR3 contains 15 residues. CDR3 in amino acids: CASGLTEDRAGELFF. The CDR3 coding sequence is TGTGCTAGTGGTTTGACGGAAGACCGGGCCGGGGAGCTGTTTTTT.

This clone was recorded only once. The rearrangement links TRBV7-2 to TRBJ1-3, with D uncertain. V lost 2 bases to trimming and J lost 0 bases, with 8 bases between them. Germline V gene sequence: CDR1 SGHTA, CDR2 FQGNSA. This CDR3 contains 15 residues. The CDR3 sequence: CASSLQTSSGNTIYF. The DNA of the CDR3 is TGTGCCAGCAGCTTACAGACGAGCTCTGGAAACACCATATATTTT.

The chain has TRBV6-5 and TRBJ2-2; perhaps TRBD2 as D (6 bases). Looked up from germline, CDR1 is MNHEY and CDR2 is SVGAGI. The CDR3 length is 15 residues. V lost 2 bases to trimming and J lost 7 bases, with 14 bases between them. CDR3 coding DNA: TGTGCCAGCAGTTACGAGCCTAGCGACGGCGGGGAGCTGTTTTTT. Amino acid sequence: CASSYEPSDGGELFF.

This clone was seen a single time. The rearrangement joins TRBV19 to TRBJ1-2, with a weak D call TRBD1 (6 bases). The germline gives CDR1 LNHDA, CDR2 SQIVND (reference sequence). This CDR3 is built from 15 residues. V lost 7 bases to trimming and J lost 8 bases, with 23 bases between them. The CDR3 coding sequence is TGTGCCAGTACGGGGGCGGTTGGTGGGCTCCCGGGCTACACCTTC. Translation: CASTGAVGGLPGYTF.

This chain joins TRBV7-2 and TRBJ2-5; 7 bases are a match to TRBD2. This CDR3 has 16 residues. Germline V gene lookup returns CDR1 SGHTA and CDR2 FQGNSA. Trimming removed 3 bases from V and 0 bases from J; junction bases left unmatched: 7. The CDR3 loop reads CASSFPLGLYQETQYF. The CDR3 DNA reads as TGTGCCAGCAGCTTCCCCCTGGGACTATACCAAGAGACCCAGTACTTC.

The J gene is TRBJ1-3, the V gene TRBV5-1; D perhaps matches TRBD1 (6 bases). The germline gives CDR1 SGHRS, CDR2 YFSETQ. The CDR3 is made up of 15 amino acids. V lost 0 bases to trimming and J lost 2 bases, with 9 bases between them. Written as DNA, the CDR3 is TGCGCCAGCAGCTTGGCGGGGGCTACTGGAAACACCATATATTTT. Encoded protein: CASSLAGATGNTIYF. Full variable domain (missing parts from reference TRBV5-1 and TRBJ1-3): KAGVTQTPRYLIKTRGQQVTLSCSPISGHRSVSWYQQTPGQGLQFLFEYFSETQRNKGNFPGRFSGRQFSNSRSEMNVSTLELGDSALYLCASSLAGATGNTIYFGEGSWLTVV.

CDR3 sequence: CASSFDSNYGYTF. The CDR3 bases are TGTGCCAGCAGTTTCGACAGCAACTATGGCTACACCTTC. The rearrangement uses TRBV28 and TRBJ1-2; weak D call: TRBD1 (5 bases). The CDR3 extends over 13 amino acids. Trimming shortened V by 3 bases and J by 2 bases, and 7 bases separated the two germline ends. Germline CDR1 and CDR2: MDHEN and SYDVKM.

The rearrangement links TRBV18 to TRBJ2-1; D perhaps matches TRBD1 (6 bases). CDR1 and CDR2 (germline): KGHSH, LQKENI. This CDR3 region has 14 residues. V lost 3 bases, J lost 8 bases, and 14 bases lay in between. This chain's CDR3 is CASSPGQGTDEQFF. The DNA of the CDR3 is TGTGCCAGCTCACCGGGACAAGGGACCGATGAGCAGTTCTTC.

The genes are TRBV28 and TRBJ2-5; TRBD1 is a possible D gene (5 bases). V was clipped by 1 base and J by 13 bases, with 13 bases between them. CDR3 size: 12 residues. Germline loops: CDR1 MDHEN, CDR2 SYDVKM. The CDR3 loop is CASSLLRAGLYF. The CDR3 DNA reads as TGTGCCAGCAGTTTATTAAGGGCAGGGCTGTACTTC.

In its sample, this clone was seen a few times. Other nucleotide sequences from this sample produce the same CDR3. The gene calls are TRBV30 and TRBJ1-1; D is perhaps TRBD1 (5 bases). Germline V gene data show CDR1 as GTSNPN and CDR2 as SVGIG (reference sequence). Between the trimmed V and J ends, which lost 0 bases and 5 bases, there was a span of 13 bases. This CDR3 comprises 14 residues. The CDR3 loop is CAWSVATGVTEAFF. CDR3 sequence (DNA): TGTGCCTGGAGTGTCGCCACAGGCGTTACTGAAGCTTTCTTT.

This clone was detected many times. The DNA for the CDR3 is TGCGCCACCACACTATATCCAGGACAGGGCGTTGGGGAGCAGTACTTC. It yields the protein CATTLYPGQGVGEQYF. The rearrangement uses TRBV5-1 and TRBJ2-7; 8 bases line up with TRBD1. V was clipped by 9 bases and J by 7 bases; unmatched bases: 21. Germline V gene lookup returns CDR1 SGHRS and CDR2 YFSETQ. The CDR3 is 16 residues long. The variable domain in full, completed from reference TRBV5-1 and TRBJ2-7, reads KAGVTQTPRYLIKTRGQQVTLSCSPISGHRSVSWYQQTPGQGLQFLFEYFSETQRNKGNFPGRFSGRQFSNSRSEMNVSTLELGDSALYLCATTLYPGQGVGEQYFGPGTRLTVT.

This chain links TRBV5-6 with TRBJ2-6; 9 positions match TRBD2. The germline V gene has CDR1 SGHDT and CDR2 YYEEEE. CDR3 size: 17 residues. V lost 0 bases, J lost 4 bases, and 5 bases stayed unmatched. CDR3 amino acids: CASSLDQGLAGANVLTF. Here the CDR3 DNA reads TGTGCCAGCAGCTTGGATCAGGGACTAGCCGGGGCCAACGTCCTGACTTTC. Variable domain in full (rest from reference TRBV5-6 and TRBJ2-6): DAGVTQSPTHLIKTRGQQVTLRCSPKSGHDTVSWYQQALGQGPQFIFQYYEEEERQRGNFPDRFSGHQFPNYSSELNVNALLLGDSALYLCASSLDQGLAGANVLTFGAGSRLTVL.

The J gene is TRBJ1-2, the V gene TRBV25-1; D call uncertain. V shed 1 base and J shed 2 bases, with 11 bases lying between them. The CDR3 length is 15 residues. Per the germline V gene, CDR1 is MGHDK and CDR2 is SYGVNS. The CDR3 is CASSELTPANYGYTF. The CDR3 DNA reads TGTGCCAGCAGTGAATTAACTCCAGCGAACTATGGCTACACCTTC.